This T cell receptor (beta chain) was captured by sequencing in a study of cytomegalovirus exposure and HLA in healthy donors. Notes on this clone: Its antigen remains unknown.

Regarding the study as a whole: A cluster of highly shared sequence variants was likely a sequencing artifact.

Germline CDR1 is MGHRA and CDR2 is YSYEKL. The V segment lost 2 bases and the J segment 4 bases; nucleotides outside the gene matches: 8. The CDR3 runs 16 residues. PCR involved 60 Vbeta and 13 Jbeta primers. Clones were sequenced by immunoSEQ multiplex PCR, and TCRdb holds only the in-frame ones, with some missing. This table has around 300,000 clones, approximately 90% appearing once. Sequenced: PBMCs. The TCR comes from a young woman in good health and CMV-seronegative. The chain has TRBV4-1 and TRBJ2-5; 9 bases are a match to TRBD2. This CDR3 is CASSQSAGLAGETQYF. The CDR3 DNA sequence: TGCGCCAGCAGCCAATCGGCGGGACTAGCCGGAGAGACCCAGTACTTC.